These 3 T cell receptor beta chains were all obtained from the same sample, sequenced in a study of blood T cell repertoires in COVID-19. Sequenced by immunoSEQ multiplex PCR; TCRdb stores in-frame clones only, minus some. The table includes about 220,000 clones, about 90% detected once. The material sequenced was peripheral blood. The receptor source for this set is a woman in her thirties who had recovered from COVID-19.

The chain is built from TRBV19 and TRBJ1-5; TRBD1 is a possible D gene (5 bases). Germline V CDR1 and CDR2: LNHDA, SQIVND (reference sequence). There are 18 residues in the CDR3. V was clipped by 4 bases and J by 5 bases, with 24 bases between them. CDR3 sequence (DNA): TGTGCCAGTAGTACCTTCGGGGCAGGTGGGATAGCGGATCAGCCCCAGCATTTT. Amino acid sequence: CASSTFGAGGIADQPQHF.

The chain employs TRBV30 and TRBJ2-7; 8 bases align to TRBD1. The CDR3 spans 12 residues. Germline V gene data show CDR1 as GTSNPN and CDR2 as SVGIG (reference sequence). The V gene end was trimmed by 5 bases and the J gene end by 3 bases; junction bases not matched to a gene: 3. CDR3 loop: CAWGDRYYEQYF. CDR3 DNA: TGTGCCTGGGGGGACAGGTACTACGAGCAGTACTTC.

The chain carries TRBV3-1 (or the pseudogene TRBV3-2) and TRBJ1-6, with 9 bases that match TRBD1. The CDR3 consists of 15 residues. CDR1 LGHDT and CDR2 YNNKEL come from the germline V gene (reference sequence). V shed 4 bases and J 5 bases; nucleotides not matched to a gene: 3. CDR3 loop: CASSRGTGNNSPLHF. CDR3 DNA sequence: TGTGCCAGCAGCCGCGGGACAGGGAATAATTCACCCCTCCACTTT.